The clone carrying this T cell receptor beta chain has at least ten counts. Its antigen is not identified. Amplification yielded TCR beta CDR3 regions, with RNA transcripts as the source. TCR CDR3 underwent first-round RT-PCR with the HTBI primer set. From the multiplex PCR reads, TCRdb called clonotypes with MiXCR, one entry per CDR3 protein. The data hold approximately 520,000 distinct CDR3 sequences, with around 20% observed a single time. Germline V gene lookup returns CDR1 MNHEY and CDR2 SVGEGT. V lost 7 bases and J lost 4, with 10 bases in between. The CDR3 totals 12 residues. This sample is part of a study of T cells in Graves' hyperthyroidism and ophthalmopathy. Whole-study results and caveats: From stable hyperthyroidism, ophthalmopathy was separated by a 13 V-J model.

This chain links TRBV6-2 or TRBV6-3 with TRBJ1-1; D not certain. This TCR came from a man younger than 35 with Graves' hyperthyroidism. Sequenced input: blood. The CDR3 region has the DNA TGTGCCAGCACGGTGGAGGGCACTGAAGCTTTCTTT. The encoded protein is CASTVEGTEAFF.